Below, 30 T cell receptor beta chains from the same sample are listed, as sequenced in a study of T-cell reconstitution after alpha-beta-depleted transplantation in children. The authors prepared the TCRbeta library with unique molecular identifiers. TCRdb itself ran the PCR reads through MiXCR, one entry per CDR3 protein. The table shows 65,000 to 70,000 distinct CDR3 sequences, with around 4.7% occurring only once. This material consisted of PBMCs, mostly from graft donor cells, taken 180 days after TCRalphabeta/CD19-depleted stem cell transplant. The receptors shown here come from a boy in the first two years of life who had a stem cell transplant for acute myeloid leukemia, so the T cells may come from the graft donor.

The chain has TRBV3-1 and TRBJ2-3; tentatively, D is TRBD2 (5 bases). Germline V gene lookup returns CDR1 LGHDT and CDR2 YNNKEL (reference sequence). The CDR3 is 15 residues long. Between the trimmed V and J ends, which lost 11 bases and 1 base, there was a span of 19 bases. Written as DNA, the CDR3 is TGTGCCTGCTGGCGTCAGGTCGGGGGCACAGATACGCAGTATTTT. Amino acid sequence: CACWRQVGGTDTQYF.

This clonotype came up many times. The CDR3 loop reads CSARMLASADTQYF. The DNA of the CDR3 is TGCAGTGCTAGGATGTTAGCGAGCGCAGATACGCAGTATTTT. The J gene is TRBJ2-3, the V gene TRBV20-1; possibly TRBD2 for D (5 bases). The CDR3 sequence is 14 residues long. The V and J ends lost 3 bases and 4 bases respectively, with 14 bases between them. CDR1 and CDR2 (germline): DFQATT, SNEGSKA (reference sequence).

This clonotype has ten or more counts. CDR3 in DNA: TGCAGTGCTAGAGATGGAGACAGGAGATTGAACACTGAAGCTTTCTTT. Its protein is CSARDGDRRLNTEAFF. The chain links TRBV20-1 to TRBJ1-1, with D possibly matching TRBD1 (6 bases). V lost 0 bases, J lost 0 bases, and 14 bases lay in between. Germline lookup yields CDR1 DFQATT and CDR2 SNEGSKA (reference sequence). The CDR3 loop spans 16 amino acids.

Many counts were recorded for this clonotype. The chain employs TRBV7-6 and TRBJ1-1, with D tentatively TRBD1 (5 bases). The CDR3 runs 15 residues. V was cut by 5 bases and J by 4 bases, with 17 bases left in between. CDR1 and CDR2 from the germline V gene are SGHVS and FNYEAQ. The CDR3 loop is CASSLRGGGSTEAFF. CDR3 nucleotide sequence: TGTGCCAGCAGCCTGAGGGGTGGGGGGAGCACTGAAGCTTTCTTT.

This clonotype was found many times. The chain combines TRBV4-3 with TRBJ1-6; possible D gene TRBD1, 6 bases. The V and J ends lost 4 bases and 7 bases respectively, with 14 bases between them. The CDR3 runs to 15 residues. The V gene's germline CDR1 is LGHNA and CDR2 YSLEER. CDR3 DNA: TGCGCCAGCAGCCCGGGAACAGGGACCAATTCACCCCTCCACTTT. It yields the protein CASSPGTGTNSPLHF.

Ten or more counts support this clonotype. J is TRBJ2-7 and V is TRBV11-2, with TRBD2 matching 8 bases. V was clipped by 4 bases and J by 3 bases; unmatched bases: 5. The CDR3 contains 14 residues. Germline V lookup: CDR1 SGHAT, CDR2 FQNNGV. The DNA of the CDR3 is TGTGCCAGCAGCTACGGGACTAGAGACTACGAGCAGTACGTC. Its protein product is CASSYGTRDYEQYV.

This clonotype was seen repeatedly, ten times or more. V gene TRBV12-3 or TRBV12-4 combines with J gene TRBJ1-1, with TRBD1 matching over 9 bases. V trimming: 7 bases; J trimming: 5 bases; junction bases outside the gene matches: 14. The CDR3 extends over 16 amino acids. Here the CDR3 DNA reads TGTGCCAGCACCCAAGCCCGGGGACAGGGATTGACTGAAGCTTTCTTT. This sequence encodes CASTQARGQGLTEAFF.

This clonotype was found many times. The chain recombines TRBV7-9 with TRBJ1-5; D unclear. CDR3 length equals 14 residues. The V end lost 4 bases, the J end lost 7 bases, and 14 bases lay between the germline ends. From germline, CDR1 is SEHNR and CDR2 FQNEAQ (reference sequence). CDR3 in DNA: TGTGCCAGCAGCTCCCAACCGGGAACCCAGCCCCAGCATTTT. Translating it yields CASSSQPGTQPQHF.

This clonotype has at least ten counts. The chain employs TRBV7-2 and TRBJ1-4, with TRBD1 matching over 10 bases. J was trimmed by 7 bases and V by 3 bases; bases with no gene match: 5. Per germline, CDR1 SGHTA and CDR2 FQGNSA. The CDR3 consists of 15 residues. CDR3: CASSFVGTGAEKLFF. CDR3 in DNA: TGTGCCAGCAGCTTCGTCGGGACAGGGGCTGAAAAACTGTTTTTT.

This clonotype was seen ten or more times. As DNA, the CDR3 is TGTGCCAGCAGTTACCGGGGACACGCACAAGAGACCCAGTACTTC. It is translated as CASSYRGHAQETQYF. This rearrangement joins TRBV6-5 to TRBJ2-5, with D tentatively TRBD1 (6 bases). CDR3 size: 15 residues. The ends were cut back, 2 bases at V and 2 bases at J, with 12 bases in the middle. Germline V lookup: CDR1 MNHEY, CDR2 SVGAGI.

Many counts were recorded for this clonotype. The gene calls are TRBV12-5 and TRBJ1-4; D uncertain. With 6 bases removed from V and 6 bases from J, the gap between germline ends came to 11 bases. Germline CDR1 reads LGHNT; CDR2 reads FRNRAP. The CDR3 extends over 13 amino acids. DNA of the CDR3: TGTGCTAGTGGCCTTACAGCCCATGAAAAACTGTTTTTT. Its protein is CASGLTAHEKLFF.

This clonotype was recorded many times. This rearrangement joins TRBV19 to TRBJ1-1, with no clear D. The CDR3 is 14 residues long. The ends were cut back, 5 bases at V and 4 bases at J, with 14 bases in the middle. Germline lookup yields CDR1 LNHDA and CDR2 SQIVND (reference sequence). The CDR3 DNA is TGTGCCAGTAGTGGTGCCTCGGTGGGCACTGAAGCTTTCTTT. Protein sequence: CASSGASVGTEAFF. The full variable domain, completed using reference TRBV19 and TRBJ1-1, is DGGITQSPKYLFRKEGQNVTLSCEQNLNHDAMYWYRQDPGQGLRLIYYSQIVNDFQKGDIAEGYSVSREKKESFPLTVTSAQKNPTAFYLCASSGASVGTEAFFGQGTRLTVV.

This clonotype was observed many times. The chain uses TRBV29-1 and TRBJ1-2; no definite D call. This CDR3 comprises 14 residues. Germline CDR1 SQVTM, CDR2 ANQGSEA. V lost 0 bases, J lost 3 bases, and 11 bases lay in between. The DNA of the CDR3 is TGCAGCGTTGAAGACGGCCAGCTATACTATGGCTACACCTTC. Translation: CSVEDGQLYYGYTF.

This clonotype was detected many times. The chain combines TRBV11-3 with TRBJ2-7; weak D call: TRBD1 (5 bases). Deletions cut 3 bases from V and 4 bases from J, with 10 bases between. Germline V gives CDR1 SGHNT, CDR2 YENEEA. The CDR3 totals 13 residues. Here the CDR3 reads CASSFEQAYEQYF. In DNA form, the CDR3 reads TGTGCCAGCAGCTTTGAACAGGCTTACGAGCAGTACTTC.

The V gene is TRBV12-3 or TRBV12-4, the J gene TRBJ2-5; 7 bases agree with TRBD1. The CDR3 totals 15 residues. CDR3 DNA: TGTACCCTCAGTTTATCCCTTGGGACAGAAGAGACCCAGTACTTC. This translates into CTLSLSLGTEETQYF.

The V and J genes are TRBV5-1 and TRBJ2-7; D gene ambiguous. Germline CDR1 and CDR2: SGHRS and YFSETQ. Trimming cost V 1 base and J 0 bases, with 11 bases left between them. CDR3 length equals 15 residues. CDR3 sequence reads: CASSLLWISSYEQYF. The CDR3 DNA follows: TGCGCCAGCAGCTTGCTATGGATCAGCTCCTACGAGCAGTACTTC.

Notes on this clonotype: A much larger clone lies a single base off, so this may be a read error. This chain connects TRBV7-9 to TRBJ2-7; D remains ambiguous. This CDR3 comprises 17 residues. The germline V and J ends were trimmed by 1 base and 5 bases, with 21 bases remaining between them. Germline lookup yields CDR1 SEHNR and CDR2 FQNEAQ (reference sequence). The CDR3 is CASSLDRIVGGADEQYF. As DNA, the CDR3 is TGTGCCAGCAGCTTAGACCGCATTGTGGGCGGAGCCGACGAGCAGTACTTC.

This clonotype was seen repeatedly, ten times or more. V and J are TRBV2 and TRBJ1-1, with 11 bases lining up with TRBD1. The trim removed 5 bases at V and 5 bases at J, leaving 4 bases unmatched. The CDR3 extends over 14 amino acids. The germline CDR1 and CDR2 sequences are SNHLY and FYNNEI. The chain's CDR3 is CASSIGQGATEAFF. The CDR3 bases are TGTGCCAGCAGTATAGGACAGGGGGCTACTGAAGCTTTCTTT. Using reference TRBV2 and TRBJ1-1 for the parts outside the CDR3, the full variable domain is EPEVTQTPSHQVTQMGQEVILRCVPISNHLYFYWYRQILGQKVEFLVSFYNNEISEKSEIFDDQFSVERPDGSNFTLKIRSTKLEDSAMYFCASSIGQGATEAFFGQGTRLTVV.

This clonotype appeared many times. This chain uses TRBV12-3 or TRBV12-4 with TRBJ1-1; TRBD1 might be the D (5 bases). V gave up 3 bases and J gave up 4 bases, with 15 bases separating them. CDR3 length: 15 amino acids. CDR3 sequence reads: CASSFWQGGITEAFF. Written as DNA, the CDR3 is TGTGCCAGCAGTTTCTGGCAGGGAGGAATCACTGAAGCTTTCTTT.

This clonotype was found many times. The rearrangement uses TRBV5-6 and TRBJ2-4, with 9 positions matching TRBD1. Germline loops: CDR1 SGHDT, CDR2 YYEEEE. J gave up 7 bases and V 4 bases, and 6 bases lay outside the gene matches. The CDR3 runs to 14 residues. The CDR3 reads CASSPGTGLNIQYF. DNA for the CDR3: TGTGCCAGCAGCCCCGGGACAGGGCTCAACATTCAGTACTTC.

This clonotype was seen at least ten times. The chain carries TRBV20-1 and TRBJ1-2; D remains ambiguous. Per germline, CDR1 DFQATT and CDR2 SNEGSKA (reference sequence). This CDR3 is built from 13 residues. Between the trimmed V and J ends, which lost 3 bases and 5 bases, there was a span of 13 bases. The DNA of the CDR3 is TGCAGTGCTAGTCGGACTTGGAAGTATGGCTACACCTTC. This encodes CSASRTWKYGYTF.

This clonotype has ten or more counts. The rearrangement links TRBV5-1 to TRBJ2-5; D is unresolved. V was shortened by 0 bases and J by 1 base, with 10 bases between the two germline ends. This CDR3 contains 15 residues. From germline, CDR1 is SGHRS and CDR2 YFSETQ. The CDR3 is CASSLAALTQETQYF. The CDR3, as DNA: TGCGCCAGCAGCTTGGCGGCGCTAACCCAAGAGACCCAGTACTTC.

This clonotype was counted at least ten times. V gene TRBV7-2 combines with J gene TRBJ1-6, with a weak D call TRBD1 (5 bases). V lost 3 bases and J 9 bases, leaving 12 bases between the germline ends. Germline loops: CDR1 SGHTA, CDR2 FQGNSA. CDR3 length: 14 amino acids. The CDR3 region has the DNA TGTGCCAGCAGCTTTCCAGGGATGGGTTCACCCCTCCACTTT. Its protein product is CASSFPGMGSPLHF.

This clonotype was seen many times. The chain links TRBV4-3 to TRBJ2-7; D is ambiguous. Trimming removed 1 base at V and 0 bases at J, with 7 bases between. In germline, CDR1 is LGHNA, CDR2 YSLEER. CDR3 size: 14 residues. The CDR3 here is CASSQVVSSYEQYF. Here the CDR3 DNA reads TGCGCCAGCAGCCAAGTCGTCAGCTCCTACGAGCAGTACTTC.

This clonotype showed up many times. The V call is TRBV5-5, the J call TRBJ2-7; D not resolved. CDR1 and CDR2 (germline): SGHKS, YYEKEE (reference sequence). The CDR3 spans 14 residues. With 4 bases removed from V and 1 base from J, the gap between germline ends came to 12 bases. The CDR3: CASSEDLPSYEQYV. The CDR3 nucleotides read TGTGCCAGCAGCGAAGACCTACCTTCCTACGAGCAGTACGTC.

This clonotype was seen repeatedly, ten times or more. The chain couples TRBV7-2 to TRBJ2-7; 7 bases are shared with TRBD1. The length of the CDR3 is 14 residues. With V trimmed by 4 bases and J by 2 bases, 5 bases remained unmatched. Per the germline V gene, CDR1 is SGHTA and CDR2 is FQGNSA. The DNA of the CDR3 is TGTGCCAGCAGCTCCCCGCAGGGGGCCTACGAGCAGTACTTC. It codes for CASSSPQGAYEQYF.

At least ten counts were recorded for this clonotype. The chain links TRBV4-3 to TRBJ2-7; D is perhaps TRBD1 (6 bases). CDR1 and CDR2 from the germline V gene are LGHNA and YSLEER. The CDR3 loop spans 14 amino acids. With 0 bases removed from V and 5 bases from J, the gap between germline ends came to 11 bases. The CDR3 sequence is CASSQDYRANEQYF. In DNA, the CDR3 is TGCGCCAGCAGCCAAGATTACAGGGCCAACGAGCAGTACTTC.

Many counts were recorded for this clonotype. This chain uses TRBV7-2 with TRBJ1-5; 7 nucleotides match TRBD1. The CDR3 spans 15 residues. The germline V gene encodes CDR1 SGHTA and CDR2 FQGNSA. Germline trimming cut 4 bases from V and 7 bases from J; bases unmatched to any gene: 10. CDR3 in amino acids: CASSYTTGVRQPQHF. CDR3 nucleotides: TGTGCCAGCAGCTATACCACAGGGGTTCGGCAGCCCCAGCATTTT.

This clonotype was counted at least ten times. This chain links TRBV5-4 with TRBJ2-7; maybe TRBD1 (6 bases). With 4 bases removed from V and 4 bases from J, the gap between germline ends came to 12 bases. The CDR3 runs 13 residues. Germline V gene lookup returns CDR1 SGHNT and CDR2 YYREEE (reference sequence). The CDR3, as DNA: TGTGCCAGCAGCCTGAAGGGGGAATACGAGCAGTACTTC. Protein sequence: CASSLKGEYEQYF.

This clonotype came up many times. The chain links TRBV7-2 to TRBJ2-2, with D unclear. Germline CDR1 SGHTA, CDR2 FQGNSA. Trimming stripped 1 base from V and 6 bases from J, with 6 bases between. The CDR3 length is 13 residues. The CDR3 reads CASSLEGPGELFF. DNA of the CDR3: TGTGCCAGCAGCTTAGAGGGTCCCGGGGAGCTGTTTTTT.